This T cell receptor beta chain originates from a study of T cells after yellow fever vaccination. Study findings and constraints: The CD4 compartment and the CD8 compartment contained a small share of clonotypes in common. Most clones from primary vaccination were detected again post-booster (96% CD4, roughly 91% CD8).

Each CDR3 protein is one row after TCRdb ran MiXCR on the 5' RACE reads. In the table there are some 160,000 distinct CDR3 sequences, 9.3% of which are singletons. The CDR3 loop spans 15 amino acids. Per germline, CDR1 SGHKS and CDR2 YYEKEE (reference sequence). The trim removed 4 bases at V and 5 bases at J, leaving 10 bases unmatched. Comment on this clonotype: Antigen: not known.

The V and J genes are TRBV5-5 and TRBJ2-5, with TRBD2 matching 8 bases. The specimen was CD8+ T cells sorted from PBMCs, collected 45 days after the yellow fever booster vaccination. The TCR was taken from a man younger than 30 who received the YFV17D yellow fever vaccine. CDR3 region: CASSTRGTRGETQYF. CDR3 sequence (DNA): TGTGCCAGCAGCACCCGGGGGACTAGGGGGGAGACCCAGTACTTC.